The table lists the clone carrying this T cell receptor beta chain with a few counts. Antigen specificity is unknown. It was with 60 Vbeta and 13 Jbeta primers that the PCR ran. The method was immunoSEQ multiplex PCR; TCRdb's version includes in-frame clones alone and lacks a portion of them. The data contain some 140,000 clones, 80% of them singletons. Germline CDR1 and CDR2: MNHNY and SVGAGI (reference sequence). Trimming took off 5 bases at V and 0 bases at J, with 12 bases between the two ends. The CDR3 totals 15 residues. This specimen belongs to a study of cytomegalovirus exposure and HLA in healthy donors. Whole-study results and caveats: Researchers counted 164 TCR beta chains as cytomegalovirus-associated. The authors later found most CMV-associated TCR beta chains appeared HLA-restricted.

This rearrangement joins TRBV6-6 to TRBJ2-3, with D possibly TRBD1 on 6 matching bases. This clonotype originated in a man aged 25-45 years in good health and CMV-seronegative. Material: PBMCs. CDR3 DNA: TGTGCCAGCAGTCGTGGACAGTCTAGCACAGATACGCAGTATTTT. Translated, it gives CASSRGQSSTDTQYF.